This entry lists 27 T cell receptor beta chains sequenced from one sample in a study of cytomegalovirus exposure and HLA in healthy donors. TCRdb's table, derived via immunoSEQ multiplex PCR, lists solely in-frame clones and lacks some. The table records 65,000 or so clones, roughly 94% of them present only once. The specimen was PBMCs. These receptor sequences come from a woman under 30 in good health and CMV-seronegative.

The CDR3 sequence is CASLDRMNEKLFF. The CDR3 bases are TGTGCCAGTTTAGACAGGATGAATGAAAAACTGTTTTTT. The chain combines TRBV6-1 with TRBJ1-4, with a weak D call TRBD1 (6 bases). V was trimmed by 9 bases and J by 5 bases, leaving 13 bases between them. CDR1 MNHNS and CDR2 SASEGT come from the germline V gene. The CDR3 is made up of 13 amino acids.

The V call is TRBV5-6, the J call TRBJ1-1; possibly TRBD1 for D (5 bases). The length of the CDR3 is 13 residues. Germline V gene sequence: CDR1 SGHDT, CDR2 YYEEEE. V shed 10 bases and J shed 0 bases, with 13 bases lying between them. The CDR3 protein is CASVGVVNTEAFF. The DNA for the CDR3 is TGTGCCTCGGTAGGGGTTGTGAACACTGAAGCTTTCTTT.

The chain couples TRBV11-3 to TRBJ2-3, with D unresolved. V was trimmed by 0 bases and J by 2 bases, leaving 9 bases between them. Germline CDR1 is SGHNT and CDR2 is YENEEA. The CDR3 is made up of 15 amino acids. The CDR3: CASSLDGPPTDTQYF. The CDR3 DNA follows: TGTGCCAGCAGCTTAGATGGGCCCCCCACAGATACGCAGTATTTT.

The rearrangement joins TRBV13 to TRBJ2-7; weak D call: TRBD1 (6 bases). The CDR3 is 15 amino acids. Deletions cut 3 bases from V and 3 bases from J, with 15 bases between. The germline CDR1 and CDR2 sequences are PRHDT and FYEKMQ (reference sequence). CDR3 coding DNA: TGTGCCAGCAGCTTGGGGGCTCCAAGGTTCTACGAGCAGTACTTC. Protein product: CASSLGAPRFYEQYF.

The chain joins TRBV15 to TRBJ1-5, with 8 nucleotides matching TRBD1. Germline V gene data show CDR1 as LNHNV and CDR2 as YYDKDF (reference sequence). Losses at the gene ends were 0 bases for V and 1 base for J; bases not matched to a gene: 2. The CDR3 has 16 residues. The CDR3 is CATSREGTGSNQPQHF. CDR3 bases: TGTGCCACCAGCAGAGAAGGGACAGGCAGCAATCAGCCCCAGCATTTT.

The rearrangement joins TRBV14 to TRBJ1-2, with D perhaps matching TRBD1 (5 bases). V lost 3 bases to trimming and J lost 3 bases, with 17 bases between them. The germline V gene has CDR1 SGHDN and CDR2 FVKESK. This CDR3 spans 16 amino acids. Here the CDR3 reads CASSHRGGVFDYGYTF. The CDR3 DNA reads TGTGCCAGCAGCCATAGGGGAGGGGTCTTCGACTATGGCTACACCTTC.

This clone has only one observation. This chain uses TRBV2 with TRBJ1-3, with no clear D. CDR1 and CDR2 (germline): SNHLY, FYNNEI. The CDR3 is made up of 14 amino acids. The ends were cut back, 6 bases at V and 3 bases at J, with 12 bases in the middle. CDR3: CASRRGGFGNTIYF. CDR3 nucleotides: TGTGCCAGCAGGCGCGGTGGGTTTGGAAACACCATATATTTT.

The chain has TRBV6-6 and TRBJ2-7; possibly TRBD1 for D (5 bases). Trimming shortened V by 2 bases and J by 9 bases, and 8 bases separated the two germline ends. Germline V gene sequence: CDR1 MNHNY, CDR2 SVGAGI (reference sequence). The CDR3 is 11 residues long. CDR3 loop: CASSYRQGQYF. CDR3 nucleotides: TGTGCCAGCAGTTACAGGCAGGGGCAGTACTTC.

The chain joins TRBV9 to TRBJ2-1; D possibly corresponds to TRBD1 (5 bases). The CDR3 loop spans 18 amino acids. V lost 3 bases and J lost 9, with 28 bases in between. Germline values: CDR1 SGDLS, CDR2 YYNGEE. Here the CDR3 reads CASSGRTGLGSSFTEQFF. The CDR3 coding sequence is TGTGCCAGCAGCGGTCGAACAGGTTTGGGTTCTTCGTTTACTGAGCAGTTCTTC.

V gene TRBV6-1 combines with J gene TRBJ1-1, with TRBD1 matching 7 bases. The CDR3 loop spans 14 amino acids. The germline V gene has CDR1 MNHNS and CDR2 SASEGT. Trimming cost V 7 bases and J 10 bases; bases outside gene matches: 15. CDR3 nucleotides: TGTGCCAGCATCCCTGGACCACGACAGGGAAGAGCTTTCTTT. This gives the protein CASIPGPRQGRAFF.

The chain links TRBV19 to TRBJ1-5; maybe TRBD1 (6 bases). Between the trimmed V and J ends, which lost 5 bases and 6 bases, there was a span of 14 bases. Germline values: CDR1 LNHDA, CDR2 SQIVND (reference sequence). The length of the CDR3 is 14 residues. The CDR3 protein is CASSVEQGFQPQHF. The CDR3 nucleotides are TGTGCCAGTAGTGTCGAACAGGGTTTTCAGCCCCAGCATTTT.

The genes are TRBV18 and TRBJ1-2; possible D gene TRBD1, 5 bases. The germline CDR1 and CDR2 sequences are KGHSH and LQKENI. The CDR3 sequence is 14 residues long. Trimming shortened V by 6 bases and J by 2 bases, and 13 bases separated the two germline ends. This CDR3 reads CASSPGRGNYGYTF. The CDR3, as DNA: TGTGCCAGCTCTCCCGGTCGGGGGAACTATGGCTACACCTTC.

This clone was seen only once. The V gene is TRBV6-5, the J gene TRBJ2-7; no firm D call. The V end was cut by 6 bases, the J end by 3 bases, with 9 bases between. CDR1 and CDR2 from the germline V gene are MNHEY and SVGAGI. This CDR3 has 12 amino acids. The CDR3 here is CASRSSGYEQYF. The CDR3 coding sequence is TGTGCCAGCAGATCCTCGGGCTACGAGCAGTACTTC.

The gene calls are TRBV28 and TRBJ1-2; possible D gene TRBD1, 5 bases. V shed 5 bases and J shed 8 bases, with 15 bases lying between them. This CDR3 region has 13 residues. The V gene's germline CDR1 is MDHEN and CDR2 SYDVKM. CDR3 sequence (DNA): TGTGCCAGCAGTGGGGCGGGGATCACGGGCTACACCTTC. It encodes CASSGAGITGYTF.

This chain's CDR3 is CASSQVNSQETQYF. The CDR3 coding sequence is TGTGCCAGCAGCCAAGTGAACAGCCAAGAGACCCAGTACTTC. This rearrangement joins TRBV4-2 to TRBJ2-5, with unresolved D. V dropped 1 base and J dropped 1 base, with 7 bases sitting between them. This CDR3 is built from 14 residues. Germline values: CDR1 LGHNA, CDR2 YNFKEQ.

The chain combines TRBV2 with TRBJ2-2; 12 positions agree with TRBD2. Germline values: CDR1 SNHLY, CDR2 FYNNEI. This CDR3 comprises 18 residues. J was trimmed by 6 bases and V by 4 bases; bases with no gene match: 12. CDR3 residues: CASSVTSGGPRRAGELFF. In DNA form, the CDR3 reads TGTGCCAGCAGTGTAACTAGCGGGGGGCCCCGCAGGGCCGGGGAGCTGTTTTTT.

The CDR3 loop is CATSRNPRGTDTQYF. CDR3 DNA sequence: TGTGCCACCAGCAGAAACCCGAGAGGCACAGATACGCAGTATTTT. The chain links TRBV15 to TRBJ2-3, with unresolved D. Germline V gene sequence: CDR1 LNHNV, CDR2 YYDKDF (reference sequence). V shed 2 bases and J shed 1 base, with 10 bases lying between them. CDR3 size: 15 residues.

This clone was seen just once. The chain has TRBV6-1 and TRBJ2-3; 10 nucleotides agree with TRBD2. Germline-derived CDR1 and CDR2 are MNHNS and SASEGT. The CDR3 spans 16 residues. V lost 3 bases and J lost 4; bases outside the gene matches: 7. The CDR3 region has the DNA TGTGCCAGCAGTGAGGGAAGCGGGGGGGTATCAGATACGCAGTATTTT. Translating it yields CASSEGSGGVSDTQYF.

The CDR3 region is CASSQRGNSPLHF. Here the CDR3 DNA reads TGCGCCAGCAGCCAACGAGGGAATTCACCCCTCCACTTT. The rearrangement uses TRBV4-1 and TRBJ1-6; D is unclear. CDR1 is MGHRA and CDR2 is YSYEKL in the germline V gene. V lost 2 bases to trimming and J lost 7 bases, with 6 bases between them. The CDR3 is made up of 13 amino acids.

CDR3 DNA: TGCGCCATCTCTACAGATACGCAGTATTTT. It yields the protein CAISTDTQYF. The chain couples TRBV4-1 to TRBJ2-3, with D unclear. Germline CDR1 MGHRA, CDR2 YSYEKL. This CDR3 spans 10 amino acids. V was pared by 10 bases and J by 3 bases, with 5 bases between.

The genes are TRBV11-2 and TRBJ2-3; a weak D match, TRBD2 (6 bases). The CDR3 length is 16 residues. In germline, CDR1 is SGHAT, CDR2 FQNNGV. V dropped 0 bases and J dropped 4 bases, with 14 bases sitting between them. In DNA form, the CDR3 reads TGTGCCAGCAGCTTAGACGGCTCCGGGGGAGCAGATACGCAGTATTTT. Protein sequence: CASSLDGSGGADTQYF.

V is TRBV5-4 and J is TRBJ1-2; D call uncertain. The CDR3 is 13 residues long. The V end was cut by 4 bases, the J end by 3 bases, with 10 bases between. Germline V gives CDR1 SGHNT, CDR2 YYREEE (reference sequence). Written as DNA, the CDR3 is TGTGCCAGCAGCCTGGAACTGTACTATGGCTACACCTTC. It specifies CASSLELYYGYTF. The full variable domain, completed using reference TRBV5-4 and TRBJ1-2, is ETGVTQSPTHLIKTRGQQVTLRCSSQSGHNTVSWYQQALGQGPQFIFQYYREEENGRGNFPPRFSGLQFPNYSSELNVNALELDDSALYLCASSLELYYGYTFGSGTRLTVV.

The genes are TRBV5-1 and TRBJ1-2; TRBD1 aligns across 9 bases. There are 14 residues in the CDR3. Germline V CDR1 and CDR2: SGHRS, YFSETQ. The J segment lost 5 bases and the V segment lost 0 bases, leaving 2 bases of the junction unmatched. CDR3 region: CASSLGTGVYGYTF. In DNA, the CDR3 is TGCGCCAGCAGCTTGGGGACAGGGGTATATGGCTACACCTTC.

In its sample, this clone was seen once. The rearrangement joins TRBV28 to TRBJ2-5, with D possibly being TRBD2 (6 bases). Germline-derived CDR1 and CDR2 are MDHEN and SYDVKM. The germline V and J ends were trimmed by 5 bases and 7 bases, with 11 bases remaining between them. CDR3 length: 12 amino acids. The CDR3 DNA reads as TGTGCCAGCAGTCGATTGGAGGGGACCCAGTACTTC. Protein sequence: CASSRLEGTQYF.

V and J are TRBV5-6 and TRBJ2-7, with D possibly matching TRBD1 (5 bases). Germline assignment: CDR1 SGHDT and CDR2 YYEEEE. Trimming shortened V by 2 bases and J by 2 bases, and 17 bases separated the two germline ends. This CDR3 region has 16 residues. CDR3 nucleotides: TGTGCCAGCAGCTTTTCCTGGACACTTAATACCTACGAGCAGTACTTC. It specifies CASSFSWTLNTYEQYF.

V is TRBV7-6 and J is TRBJ1-3; 9 nucleotides agree with TRBD1. V trimming: 3 bases; J trimming: 5 bases; junction bases outside the gene matches: 2. CDR1 SGHVS and CDR2 FNYEAQ come from the germline V gene. This CDR3 spans 14 amino acids. The chain's CDR3 is CASSFGQGRNTIYF. CDR3 nucleotides: TGTGCCAGCAGCTTCGGACAGGGGCGAAACACCATATATTTT.

The table lists this clone with a count of one. The chain uses TRBV19 and TRBJ2-7, with 11 bases matching TRBD2. This CDR3 is 18 amino acids long. With V trimmed by 4 bases and J by 7 bases, 18 bases remained unmatched. Per the germline V gene, CDR1 is LNHDA and CDR2 is SQIVND (reference sequence). The CDR3 here is CASSNGIPGLADPGEQYF. The CDR3, as DNA: TGTGCCAGTAGTAACGGAATACCGGGACTAGCGGACCCGGGGGAGCAGTACTTC. The full variable domain, rest sourced from reference TRBV19 and TRBJ2-7, is DGGITQSPKYLFRKEGQNVTLSCEQNLNHDAMYWYRQDPGQGLRLIYYSQIVNDFQKGDIAEGYSVSREKKESFPLTVTSAQKNPTAFYLCASSNGIPGLADPGEQYFGPGTRLTVT.